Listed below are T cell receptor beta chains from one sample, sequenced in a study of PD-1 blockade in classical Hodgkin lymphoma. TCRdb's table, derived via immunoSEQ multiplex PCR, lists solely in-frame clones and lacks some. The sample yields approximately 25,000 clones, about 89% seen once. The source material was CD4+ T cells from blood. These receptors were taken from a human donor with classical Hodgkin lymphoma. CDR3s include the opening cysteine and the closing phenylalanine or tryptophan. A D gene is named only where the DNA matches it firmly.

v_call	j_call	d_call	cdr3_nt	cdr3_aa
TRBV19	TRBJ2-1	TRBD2	TGTGCCAGTAGTATAGCTAGCGGGGGGGCGAGTGAGCAGTTCTTC	CASSIASGGASEQFF
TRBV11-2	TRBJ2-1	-	TGTGCCAGCAGCTTAGCGGGGGCGGGTTTTTACAATGAGCAGTTCTTC	CASSLAGAGFYNEQFF
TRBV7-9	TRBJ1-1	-	TGTGCCAGCAGAAATGGGGGCTACACTGAAGCTTTCTTT	CASRNGGYTEAFF
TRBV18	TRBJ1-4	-	TGTGCCAGCTCACCGGGCGTTAATACTAATGAAAAACTGTTTTTT	CASSPGVNTNEKLFF
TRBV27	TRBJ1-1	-	TGTGCCAGCAGTCTTTTAACAGGGACGAACACTGAAGCTTTCTTT	CASSLLTGTNTEAFF
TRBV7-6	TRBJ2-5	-	TGTGCCAGCAGCTTCCCCGAACAGACCCAGTACTTC	CASSFPEQTQYF
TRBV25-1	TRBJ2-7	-	TGTGCCAGCTCGTACACGGCCTCCTCCTACGAGCAGTACTTC	CASSYTASSYEQYF
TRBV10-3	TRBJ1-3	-	TGTGCCATCAGTGAGTCAGGCCGCTCTGGAAACACCATATATTTT	CAISESGRSGNTIYF
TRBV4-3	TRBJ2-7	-	TGCGCCAGCAGCCAATCACTAGGGAACTACGAGCAGTACTTC	CASSQSLGNYEQYF
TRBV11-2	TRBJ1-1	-	TGTGCCAGCAGCTGGGCGAGGGACACTGAAGCTTTCTTT	CASSWARDTEAFF
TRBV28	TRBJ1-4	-	TGTGCCAGCAACAAGGACGGGACCCGGGAAAAACTGTTTTTT	CASNKDGTREKLFF
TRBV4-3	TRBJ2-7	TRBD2	TGCGCCAGCAGCCACCTCACTAGCGGGGGTGCCTACGAGCAGTACTTC	CASSHLTSGGAYEQYF
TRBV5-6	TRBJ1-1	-	TGTGCCAGCAGCTCCCTGAGGGGGGGCGAGGGCACTGAAGCTTTCTTT	CASSSLRGGEGTEAFF
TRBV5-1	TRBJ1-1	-	TGCGCCAGCACCCAAGGGGTGGGGGGCGCGGGGAACACTGAAGCTTTCTTT	CASTQGVGGAGNTEAFF
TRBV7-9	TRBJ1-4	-	TGTGCCAGCAGCCCCCTTGGGGTGGACTCTGATGAAAAACTGTTTTTT	CASSPLGVDSDEKLFF
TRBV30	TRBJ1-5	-	TGTGCCTGGAGTGTACAGGGCAATCAGCCCCAGCATTTT	CAWSVQGNQPQHF
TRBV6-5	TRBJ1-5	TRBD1	TGTGCCAGCCGACGGGACAGAAATCAGCCCCAGCATTTT	CASRRDRNQPQHF
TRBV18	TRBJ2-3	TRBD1	TGTGCCAGCTCAGCACAGGGGAAGGATACGCAGTATTTT	CASSAQGKDTQYF
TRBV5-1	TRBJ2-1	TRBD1	TGCGCCAGCAGCTTCGGACAGGGCTCCTACAATGAGCAGTTCTTC	CASSFGQGSYNEQFF
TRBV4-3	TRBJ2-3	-	TGCGCCAGCAGCCAAGAGGGGTCAGGGCCCACAGATACGCAGTATTTT	CASSQEGSGPTDTQYF
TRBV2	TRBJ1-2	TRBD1	TGTGCCAGCACCTGGGAGACAGGGGGCACGAAGTTTGGCTACACCTTC	CASTWETGGTKFGYTF
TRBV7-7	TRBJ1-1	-	TGTGCCAGCAGCTTAGAGGCAGGGTTGAACACTGAAGCTTTCTTT	CASSLEAGLNTEAFF
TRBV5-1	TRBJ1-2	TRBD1	TGCGCCAGCAGCCTGACAGGGGGCGCCTTCAACTATGGCTACACCTTC	CASSLTGGAFNYGYTF